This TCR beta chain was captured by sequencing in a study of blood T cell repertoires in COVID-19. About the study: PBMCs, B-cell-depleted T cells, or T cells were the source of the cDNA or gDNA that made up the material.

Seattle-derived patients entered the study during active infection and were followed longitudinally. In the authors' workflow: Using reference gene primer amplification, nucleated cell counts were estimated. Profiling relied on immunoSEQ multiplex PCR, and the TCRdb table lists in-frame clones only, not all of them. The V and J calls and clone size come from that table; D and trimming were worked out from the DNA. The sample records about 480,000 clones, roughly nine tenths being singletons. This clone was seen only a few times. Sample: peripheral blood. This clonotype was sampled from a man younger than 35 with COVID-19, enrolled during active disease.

CDR3 DNA sequence: TGTGCCAGCATCGAGACTAGCGGGAGTTTCTACGAGCAGTACTTC. It specifies CASIETSGSFYEQYF. The V call is TRBV2, the J call TRBJ2-7, with 12 bases lining up with TRBD2. Germline lookup yields CDR1 SNHLY and CDR2 FYNNEI. Trimming took 7 bases from V and 3 from J; bases not matched to a gene: 7. The CDR3 has 15 amino acids.